A selection of T cell receptor beta chains follows, all from one sample in a study of T cell repertoires in cytomegalovirus infection. TCRdb processed the reads anew with MiXCR; each CDR3 protein has one entry. The sample has approximately 500,000 distinct CDR3 sequences, approximately 10% seen once. The sequenced sample was PBMCs. The receptors derive from a human donor in good health (CMV status not recorded). Some clones in this sample may be carry-over from other donors' samples. Each CDR3 is given with its conserved first and last residue. Each record gives: clone size, V gene, J gene, D gene, CDR3 protein, CDR3 DNA. A D gene is named only where the DNA matches it firmly. Clone sizes are given selectively: once, few, many, or a class where the clone is expanded.

clone size: many
V gene: TRBV7-2
J gene: TRBJ2-2
D gene: TRBD2
CDR3 protein: CASSLRTSGNTGELFF
CDR3 DNA: TGTGCCAGCAGCTTACGGACTAGCGGAAACACCGGGGAGCTGTTTTTT

clone size: NA
V gene: TRBV3-1
J gene: TRBJ1-2
D gene: TRBD1
CDR3 protein: CASSQDGTGGFYGYTF
CDR3 DNA: TGTGCCAGCAGCCAAGATGGGACAGGGGGCTTCTATGGCTACACCTTC

clone size: many
V gene: TRBV7-8
J gene: TRBJ2-3
D gene: NA
CDR3 protein: CASSLYGSPTDTQYF
CDR3 DNA: TGTGCCAGCAGCTTATATGGGTCCCCCACAGATACGCAGTATTTT

clone size: few
V gene: TRBV4-2
J gene: TRBJ2-7
D gene: TRBD2
CDR3 protein: CASGVGSGKYEQYF
CDR3 DNA: TGTGCCAGCGGCGTAGGTAGCGGGAAATACGAGCAGTACTTC

clone size: few
V gene: TRBV28
J gene: TRBJ2-3
D gene: TRBD2
CDR3 protein: CASSFLGGGPSDTQYF
CDR3 DNA: TGTGCCAGCAGTTTCCTTGGGGGAGGGCCGTCGGATACGCAGTATTTT

clone size: NA
V gene: TRBV10-3
J gene: TRBJ1-5
D gene: NA
CDR3 protein: CAISGGRADGQPQHF
CDR3 DNA: TGTGCCATCAGTGGGGGCAGGGCGGACGGTCAGCCCCAGCATTTT

clone size: many
V gene: TRBV5-1
J gene: TRBJ2-6
D gene: NA
CDR3 protein: CASSLIADSGANVLTF
CDR3 DNA: TGCGCCAGCAGCTTGATAGCGGATTCTGGGGCCAACGTCCTGACTTTC

clone size: many
V gene: TRBV7-6
J gene: TRBJ1-4
D gene: NA
CDR3 protein: CASSPKPGREKLFF
CDR3 DNA: TGTGCCAGCAGCCCAAAACCCGGTCGGGAAAAACTGTTTTTT

clone size: NA
V gene: TRBV20-1
J gene: TRBJ2-1
D gene: TRBD2
CDR3 protein: CSARGGTSGVNEQFF
CDR3 DNA: TGCAGTGCTAGAGGGGGGACTAGCGGAGTCAATGAGCAGTTCTTC

clone size: many
V gene: TRBV7-3
J gene: TRBJ1-3
D gene: NA
CDR3 protein: CASSLGDSGNTIYF
CDR3 DNA: TGTGCCAGCAGCTTAGGGGACTCGGGAAACACCATATATTTT

clone size: few
V gene: TRBV2
J gene: TRBJ1-5
D gene: NA
CDR3 protein: CASSERAGLQSNQPQHF
CDR3 DNA: TGTGCCAGCAGTGAGAGAGCGGGCCTCCAAAGCAATCAGCCCCAGCATTTT

clone size: many
V gene: TRBV12-3/TRBV12-4
J gene: TRBJ1-2
D gene: TRBD1
CDR3 protein: CASSSTGESYGYTF
CDR3 DNA: TGTGCCAGCAGTTCGACAGGGGAATCGTATGGCTACACCTTC

clone size: many
V gene: TRBV11-3
J gene: TRBJ2-7
D gene: TRBD2
CDR3 protein: CASSQTSGPYEQYF
CDR3 DNA: TGTGCCAGCAGCCAGACTAGCGGACCCTACGAGCAGTACTTC

clone size: NA
V gene: TRBV6-7
J gene: TRBJ2-1
D gene: TRBD2
CDR3 protein: CASSRTRLANEQFF
CDR3 DNA: TGTGCCAGCAGCCGCACCCGACTAGCGAATGAGCAGTTCTTC

clone size: many
V gene: TRBV12-3/TRBV12-4
J gene: TRBJ1-1
D gene: NA
CDR3 protein: CASSLGRRVPPGTEAFF
CDR3 DNA: TGTGCCAGCAGTTTGGGTAGGAGAGTACCCCCCGGGACTGAAGCTTTCTTT

clone size: many
V gene: TRBV7-8
J gene: TRBJ1-2
D gene: NA
CDR3 protein: CASSLVTEVLIHGYTF
CDR3 DNA: TGTGCCAGCAGCTTAGTGACGGAAGTCCTGATCCATGGCTACACCTTC

clone size: NA
V gene: TRBV20-1
J gene: TRBJ2-1
D gene: TRBD2
CDR3 protein: CSARDSSGLFDEQFF
CDR3 DNA: TGCAGTGCTAGAGATAGTAGCGGGCTTTTTGATGAGCAGTTCTTC

clone size: many
V gene: TRBV6-6
J gene: TRBJ1-1
D gene: NA
CDR3 protein: CASSLGGARNTEAFF
CDR3 DNA: TGTGCCAGCAGTTTGGGAGGGGCTCGGAACACTGAAGCTTTCTTT

clone size: many
V gene: TRBV5-4
J gene: TRBJ2-1
D gene: NA
CDR3 protein: CASSSRDFNEQFF
CDR3 DNA: TGTGCCAGCAGCTCCCGGGACTTCAATGAGCAGTTCTTC

clone size: few
V gene: TRBV20-1
J gene: TRBJ2-3
D gene: NA
CDR3 protein: CSAKRGSRTDTQYF
CDR3 DNA: TGCAGTGCTAAACGGGGGTCACGCACAGATACGCAGTATTTT

clone size: many
V gene: TRBV28
J gene: TRBJ2-2
D gene: NA
CDR3 protein: CASSLGWEGSGELFF
CDR3 DNA: TGTGCCAGCAGTTTGGGCTGGGAAGGTTCCGGGGAGCTGTTTTTT

clone size: many
V gene: TRBV4-2
J gene: TRBJ2-7
D gene: NA
CDR3 protein: CASSQEYLQGEQYF
CDR3 DNA: TGTGCCAGCAGCCAAGAATACCTTCAAGGCGAGCAGTACTTC

clone size: NA
V gene: TRBV3-1
J gene: TRBJ2-7
D gene: NA
CDR3 protein: CASSQSTSAYEQYF
CDR3 DNA: TGTGCCAGCAGCCAATCGACCTCCGCGTACGAGCAGTACTTC

clone size: many
V gene: TRBV12-5
J gene: TRBJ2-7
D gene: NA
CDR3 protein: CASGLVRGSSYEQYF
CDR3 DNA: TGTGCTAGTGGTTTGGTACGGGGCAGCTCCTACGAGCAGTACTTC

clone size: many
V gene: TRBV20-1
J gene: TRBJ2-2
D gene: TRBD2
CDR3 protein: CSAREPGLAGGLYTGELFF
CDR3 DNA: TGCAGTGCTAGGGAACCGGGACTAGCGGGAGGGCTGTACACCGGGGAGCTGTTTTTT

clone size: many
V gene: TRBV2
J gene: TRBJ2-1
D gene: NA
CDR3 protein: CASRNMRWRDYNEQFF
CDR3 DNA: TGTGCCAGCAGGAATATGAGATGGAGGGACTACAATGAGCAGTTCTTC

clone size: many
V gene: TRBV7-8
J gene: TRBJ2-1
D gene: TRBD2
CDR3 protein: CASSLGGGGRFNNEQFF
CDR3 DNA: TGTGCCAGCAGCTTAGGGGGCGGGGGGCGGTTCAACAATGAGCAGTTCTTC

clone size: NA
V gene: TRBV18
J gene: TRBJ1-5
D gene: NA
CDR3 protein: CASSLDDYGGPRQPQHF
CDR3 DNA: TGTGCCAGCTCACTAGACGACTATGGGGGGCCACGGCAGCCCCAGCATTTT

clone size: many
V gene: TRBV6-4
J gene: TRBJ2-1
D gene: NA
CDR3 protein: CASSDSSDGYNEQFF
CDR3 DNA: TGTGCCAGCAGTGACTCGAGCGACGGGTACAATGAGCAGTTCTTC

clone size: few
V gene: TRBV7-3
J gene: TRBJ2-7
D gene: NA
CDR3 protein: CASSSLDRPYEQYF
CDR3 DNA: TGTGCCAGCAGCTCCCTAGATAGACCCTACGAGCAGTACTTC

clone size: few
V gene: TRBV28
J gene: TRBJ2-5
D gene: TRBD1
CDR3 protein: CASSAMGQIQETQYF
CDR3 DNA: TGTGCCAGCAGTGCCATGGGACAGATACAAGAGACCCAGTACTTC

clone size: NA
V gene: TRBV28
J gene: TRBJ1-2
D gene: TRBD1
CDR3 protein: CASRPGTGEGYTF
CDR3 DNA: TGTGCCAGCAGACCCGGGACAGGGGAGGGCTACACCTTC

clone size: many
V gene: TRBV6-2/TRBV6-3
J gene: TRBJ2-1
D gene: TRBD2
CDR3 protein: CASKPGLAGEQFF
CDR3 DNA: TGTGCCAGCAAACCGGGACTAGCGGGTGAGCAGTTCTTC

clone size: NA
V gene: TRBV12-3/TRBV12-4
J gene: TRBJ1-1
D gene: TRBD1
CDR3 protein: CASSAWDRRNTEAFF
CDR3 DNA: TGTGCCAGCAGTGCCTGGGACAGGCGGAACACTGAAGCTTTCTTT

clone size: many
V gene: TRBV24-1
J gene: TRBJ2-3
D gene: NA
CDR3 protein: CATSDSSHTGTDTQYF
CDR3 DNA: TGTGCCACCAGTGATTCCTCCCATACAGGGACAGATACGCAGTATTTT

clone size: many
V gene: TRBV12-3/TRBV12-4
J gene: TRBJ2-3
D gene: TRBD1
CDR3 protein: CASSLRQGGDTQYF
CDR3 DNA: TGTGCCAGCAGTTTACGACAGGGGGGGGATACGCAGTATTTT

clone size: few
V gene: TRBV28
J gene: TRBJ2-2
D gene: NA
CDR3 protein: CASSWTARGTGELFF
CDR3 DNA: TGTGCCAGCAGTTGGACAGCGCGCGGCACCGGGGAGCTGTTTTTT

clone size: many
V gene: TRBV12-3/TRBV12-4
J gene: TRBJ1-4
D gene: TRBD1
CDR3 protein: CASSLDRGFNEKLFF
CDR3 DNA: TGTGCCAGCAGCCTCGACAGGGGCTTTAATGAAAAACTGTTTTTT

clone size: many
V gene: TRBV19
J gene: TRBJ1-4
D gene: NA
CDR3 protein: CASSIGSEGVGEKLFF
CDR3 DNA: TGTGCCAGTAGTATTGGAAGTGAGGGGGTTGGTGAAAAACTGTTTTTT

clone size: few
V gene: TRBV5-4
J gene: TRBJ1-1
D gene: NA
CDR3 protein: CAGSPTTGRTEAFF
CDR3 DNA: TGTGCCGGCAGCCCCACAACAGGGCGCACTGAAGCTTTCTTT

clone size: NA
V gene: TRBV5-6
J gene: TRBJ1-4
D gene: TRBD1
CDR3 protein: CASSVMAGVRGLLFF
CDR3 DNA: TGTGCCAGCAGCGTAATGGCAGGCGTCAGGGGGCTTCTGTTTTTT

clone size: NA
V gene: TRBV10-3
J gene: TRBJ1-1
D gene: TRBD1
CDR3 protein: CAISESGQANTEAFF
CDR3 DNA: TGTGCCATCAGTGAGTCGGGACAGGCGAACACTGAAGCTTTCTTT

clone size: many
V gene: TRBV5-5
J gene: TRBJ1-1
D gene: TRBD1
CDR3 protein: CASSLTGGRTEAFF
CDR3 DNA: TGTGCCAGCAGCTTGACAGGGGGCCGGACTGAAGCTTTCTTT

clone size: NA
V gene: TRBV7-9
J gene: TRBJ1-4
D gene: NA
CDR3 protein: CASSPPGETNEKLFF
CDR3 DNA: TGTGCCAGCAGCCCCCCGGGGGAAACTAATGAAAAACTGTTTTTT

clone size: few
V gene: TRBV29-1
J gene: TRBJ2-2
D gene: NA
CDR3 protein: CSVEEGWGQENTGELFF
CDR3 DNA: TGCAGCGTTGAAGAGGGGTGGGGGCAGGAGAACACCGGGGAGCTGTTTTTT

clone size: many
V gene: TRBV9
J gene: TRBJ2-7
D gene: TRBD1
CDR3 protein: CASSGTGYEQYF
CDR3 DNA: TGTGCCAGCAGCGGGACAGGGTACGAGCAGTACTTC

clone size: few
V gene: TRBV6-6
J gene: TRBJ1-1
D gene: NA
CDR3 protein: CASSYSFPGSEAFF
CDR3 DNA: TGTGCCAGCAGTTACTCGTTCCCAGGTAGTGAAGCTTTCTTT

clone size: many
V gene: TRBV10-3
J gene: TRBJ2-2
D gene: NA
CDR3 protein: CAVRWDTRTGELFF
CDR3 DNA: TGTGCCGTCCGTTGGGACACGCGCACCGGGGAGCTGTTTTTT

clone size: many
V gene: TRBV29-1
J gene: TRBJ1-1
D gene: TRBD1
CDR3 protein: CSVGSGDRVWGEAFF
CDR3 DNA: TGCAGCGTTGGGTCAGGGGACAGGGTATGGGGAGAAGCTTTCTTT

clone size: many
V gene: TRBV7-8
J gene: TRBJ2-3
D gene: NA
CDR3 protein: CASSLEGPRGGTDTQYF
CDR3 DNA: TGTGCCAGCAGCTTAGAGGGCCCGCGGGGAGGCACAGATACGCAGTATTTT